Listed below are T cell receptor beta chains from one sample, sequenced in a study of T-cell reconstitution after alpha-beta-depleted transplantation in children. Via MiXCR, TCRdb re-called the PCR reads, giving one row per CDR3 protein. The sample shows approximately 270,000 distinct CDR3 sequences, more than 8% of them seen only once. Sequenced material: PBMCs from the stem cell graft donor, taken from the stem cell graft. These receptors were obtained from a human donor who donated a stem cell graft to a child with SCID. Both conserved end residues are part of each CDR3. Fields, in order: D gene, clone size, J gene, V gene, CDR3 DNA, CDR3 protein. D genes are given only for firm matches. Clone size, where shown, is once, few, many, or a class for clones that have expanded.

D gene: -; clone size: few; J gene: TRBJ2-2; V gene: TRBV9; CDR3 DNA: TGTGCCAGCAGCTCTACTCGGACACACACCGGGGAGCTGTTTTTT; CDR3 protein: CASSSTRTHTGELFF
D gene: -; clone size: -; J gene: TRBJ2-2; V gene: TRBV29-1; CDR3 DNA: TGCAGCGTACAAACAGGCAGGAACACCGGGGAGCTGTTTTTT; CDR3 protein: CSVQTGRNTGELFF
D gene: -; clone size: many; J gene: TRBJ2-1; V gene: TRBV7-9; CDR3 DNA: TGTGCCAGCAGCTTAGGACTAGAGGGCAATGAGCAGTTCTTC; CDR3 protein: CASSLGLEGNEQFF
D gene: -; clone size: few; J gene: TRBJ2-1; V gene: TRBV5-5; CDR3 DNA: TGTGCCAGCAGCCCCGGGGGCTCATTGTGGAATGAGCAGTTCTTC; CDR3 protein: CASSPGGSLWNEQFF
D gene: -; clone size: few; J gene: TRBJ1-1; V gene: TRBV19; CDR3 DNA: TGTGCCAGTAATAAGAAGAACACTGAAGCTTTCTTT; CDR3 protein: CASNKKNTEAFF
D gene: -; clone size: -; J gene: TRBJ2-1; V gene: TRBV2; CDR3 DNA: TGTGCCAGCAGTAACAAACAGACTAGAAGGGTCTCCTACAATGAGCAGTTCTTC; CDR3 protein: CASSNKQTRRVSYNEQFF
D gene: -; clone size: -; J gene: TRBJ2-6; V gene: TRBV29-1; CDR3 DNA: TGCAGCGTTGAACCCTCTGGGGCCAACGTCCTGACTTTC; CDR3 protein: CSVEPSGANVLTF
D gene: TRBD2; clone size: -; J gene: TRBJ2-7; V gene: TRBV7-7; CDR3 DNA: TGTGCCAGCATGGGAGGGTCTGGAGAGCAGTACTTC; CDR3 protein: CASMGGSGEQYF
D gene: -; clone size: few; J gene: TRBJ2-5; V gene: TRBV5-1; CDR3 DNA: TGCGCCAGCACCAGCGGCAGGGAGCGAGAGACCCAGTACTTC; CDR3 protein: CASTSGRERETQYF
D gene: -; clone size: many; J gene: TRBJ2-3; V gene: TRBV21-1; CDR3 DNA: TGTGCCAGCAGCAAAAGCGGGGGGCTAGATACGCAGTATTTT; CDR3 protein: CASSKSGGLDTQYF
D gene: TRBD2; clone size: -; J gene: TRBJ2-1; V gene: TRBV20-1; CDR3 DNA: TGCAGTGCTAGTCGGGGGGGGCGGCTCAATGAGCAGTTCTTC; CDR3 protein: CSASRGGRLNEQFF
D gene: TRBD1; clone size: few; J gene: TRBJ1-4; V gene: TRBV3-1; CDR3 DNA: TGTGCCAGCAGCCAAGTCGGGACAGCCTCATATGAAAAACTGTTTTTT; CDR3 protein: CASSQVGTASYEKLFF
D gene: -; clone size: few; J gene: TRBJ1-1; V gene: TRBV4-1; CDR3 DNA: TGCGCCAGCAGCCAAGTAAGGGCCCCAATGAACACTGAAGCTTTCTTT; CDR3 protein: CASSQVRAPMNTEAFF
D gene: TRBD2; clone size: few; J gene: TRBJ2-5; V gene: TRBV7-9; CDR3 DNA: TGTGCCAGCAGGGGTCGGGAGCGGGGGGGCCAAGAGACCCAGTACTTC; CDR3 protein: CASRGRERGGQETQYF
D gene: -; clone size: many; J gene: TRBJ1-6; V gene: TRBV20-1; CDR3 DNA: TGCAGTGCTAGAGCCGGCGAGCACAATTCACCCCTCCACTTT; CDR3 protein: CSARAGEHNSPLHF
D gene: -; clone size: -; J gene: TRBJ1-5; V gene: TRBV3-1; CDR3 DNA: TGTGCCAGCAGCCAAGCGGGGGTCAATCAGCCCCAGCATTTT; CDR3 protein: CASSQAGVNQPQHF
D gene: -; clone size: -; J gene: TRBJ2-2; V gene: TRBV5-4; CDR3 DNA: TGTGCCAGCAGCGTACTAGTCGGGGAGCTGTTTTTT; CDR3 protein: CASSVLVGELFF
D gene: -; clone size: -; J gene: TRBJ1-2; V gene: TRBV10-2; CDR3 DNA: TGCGCCAGCAGTGAGTCTCCCTGTGGCTACACCTTC; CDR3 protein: CASSESPCGYTF
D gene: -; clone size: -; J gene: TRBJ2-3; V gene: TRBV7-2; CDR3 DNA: TGTGCCAGCAGACAGCCGGGCCACGTTACAGATACGCAGTATTTT; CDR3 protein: CASRQPGHVTDTQYF
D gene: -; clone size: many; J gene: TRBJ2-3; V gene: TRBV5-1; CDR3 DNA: TGCGCCAGCAGCCGGGACACGAGCACAGATACGCAGTATTTT; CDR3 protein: CASSRDTSTDTQYF
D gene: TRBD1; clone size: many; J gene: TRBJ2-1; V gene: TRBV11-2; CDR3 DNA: TGTGCCAGCAGCCGACAGGGAAATGAGCAGTTCTTC; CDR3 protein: CASSRQGNEQFF
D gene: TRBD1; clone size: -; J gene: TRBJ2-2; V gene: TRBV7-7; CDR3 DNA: TGTGCTAGCAGCCTCGGGACAGGGAAGACCGGGGAGCTGTTTTTT; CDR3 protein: CASSLGTGKTGELFF
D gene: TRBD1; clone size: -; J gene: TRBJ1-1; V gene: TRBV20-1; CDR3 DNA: TGCAGTGCGCACGGGGACAGGACGAACACTGAAGCTTTCTTT; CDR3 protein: CSAHGDRTNTEAFF
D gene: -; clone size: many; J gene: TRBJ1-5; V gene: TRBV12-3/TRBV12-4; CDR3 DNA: TGTGCCAGCAGTCTCTCTTCAAGGAATCAGCCCCAGCATTTT; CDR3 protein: CASSLSSRNQPQHF
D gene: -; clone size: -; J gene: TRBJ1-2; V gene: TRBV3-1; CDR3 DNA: TGTGCCAGCAGTTTCGTATCTCCTAACTATGGCTACACCTTC; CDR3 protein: CASSFVSPNYGYTF
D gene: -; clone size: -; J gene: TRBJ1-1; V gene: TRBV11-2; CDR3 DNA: TGTGCCAGCACCACGAGTTTCGCTGAAGCTTTCTTT; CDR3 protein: CASTTSFAEAFF
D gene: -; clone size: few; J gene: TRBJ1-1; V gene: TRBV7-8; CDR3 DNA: TGTGCCAGCAGCTTACTAAGCGGGGACATGAACACTGAAGCTTTCTTT; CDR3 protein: CASSLLSGDMNTEAFF
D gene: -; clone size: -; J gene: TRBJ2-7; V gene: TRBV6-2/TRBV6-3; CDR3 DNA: TGTGCCAGCCGGACGGCTGGGGCAGGGGCCTACGAGCAGTACTTC; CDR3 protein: CASRTAGAGAYEQYF
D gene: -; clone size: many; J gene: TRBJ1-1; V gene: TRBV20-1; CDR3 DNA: TGCAGTGCTATTCCGGGTGTAAACACTGAAGCTTTCTTT; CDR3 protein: CSAIPGVNTEAFF
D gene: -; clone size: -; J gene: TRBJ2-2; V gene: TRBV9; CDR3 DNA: TGTGCCAGCTCCACGGCGGGGACCGGGGAGCTGTTTTTT; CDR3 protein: CASSTAGTGELFF
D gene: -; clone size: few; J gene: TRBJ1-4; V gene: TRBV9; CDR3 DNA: TGTGCCAGCAGCCCCCGGCGAGCTAATGAAAAACTGTTTTTT; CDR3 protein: CASSPRRANEKLFF
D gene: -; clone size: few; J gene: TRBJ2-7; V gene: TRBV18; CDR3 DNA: TGTGCCAGCTCACCAGTAGGTCAGGGCCCTGGCGAGCAGTACTTC; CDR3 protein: CASSPVGQGPGEQYF
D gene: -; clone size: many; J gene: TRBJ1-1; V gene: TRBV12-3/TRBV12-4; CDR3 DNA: TGTGCCAGCAGTTTAAGGAACATGAACACTGAAGCTTTCTTT; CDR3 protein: CASSLRNMNTEAFF
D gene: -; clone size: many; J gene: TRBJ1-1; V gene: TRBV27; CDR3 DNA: TGTGCCAGCAGTTTATCGCCAGGGCTAGGCACTGAAGCTTTCTTT; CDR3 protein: CASSLSPGLGTEAFF
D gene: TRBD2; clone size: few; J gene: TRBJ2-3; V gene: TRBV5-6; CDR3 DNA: TGTGCCAGCAGTATAGCGGGGGGGCCCCCAGATACGCAGTATTTT; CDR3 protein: CASSIAGGPPDTQYF
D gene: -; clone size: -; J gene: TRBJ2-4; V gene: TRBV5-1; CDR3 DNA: TGCGCCAGCAGCTTCAGAGAATCGGATTTAGCCAAAAACATTCAGTACTTC; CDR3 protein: CASSFRESDLAKNIQYF
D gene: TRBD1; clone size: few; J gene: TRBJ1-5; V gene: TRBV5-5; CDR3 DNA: TGTGCCAGCAGCTGGGGACAGGGGGCTGAGCCCCAGCATTTT; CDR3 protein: CASSWGQGAEPQHF
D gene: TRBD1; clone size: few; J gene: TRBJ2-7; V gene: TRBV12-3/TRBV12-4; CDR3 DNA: TGTGCCAGCAGGGACACAGGGGCCCGAGTCGACGAGCAGTACTTC; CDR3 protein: CASRDTGARVDEQYF
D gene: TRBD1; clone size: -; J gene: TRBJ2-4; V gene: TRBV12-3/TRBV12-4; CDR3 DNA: TGTGCCAGCAGTTTAGGGGGGACAGGGGGCACTAACATTCAGTACTTC; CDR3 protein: CASSLGGTGGTNIQYF
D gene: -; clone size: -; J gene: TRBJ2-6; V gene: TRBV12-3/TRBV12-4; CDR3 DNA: TGTGCCAGCAGTTTAGCGGGGGGGCTGGGGGGTTCTGGGGCCAACGTCCTGACTTTC; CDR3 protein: CASSLAGGLGGSGANVLTF
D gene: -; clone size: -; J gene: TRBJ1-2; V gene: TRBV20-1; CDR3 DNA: TGCAGTGCCGATGCCGGCGGGGGCTACACCTTC; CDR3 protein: CSADAGGGYTF